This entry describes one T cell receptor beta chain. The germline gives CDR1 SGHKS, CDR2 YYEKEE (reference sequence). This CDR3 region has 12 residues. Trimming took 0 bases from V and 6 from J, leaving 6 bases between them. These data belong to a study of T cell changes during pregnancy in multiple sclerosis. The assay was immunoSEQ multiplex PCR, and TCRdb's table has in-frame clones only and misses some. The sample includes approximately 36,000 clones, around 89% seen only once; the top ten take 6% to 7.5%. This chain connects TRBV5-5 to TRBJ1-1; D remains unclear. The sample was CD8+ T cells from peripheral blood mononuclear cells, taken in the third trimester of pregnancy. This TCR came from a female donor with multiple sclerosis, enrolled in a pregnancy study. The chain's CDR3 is CASSLAEAEAFF. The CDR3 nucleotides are TGTGCCAGCAGCTTGGCGGAGGCTGAAGCTTTCTTT. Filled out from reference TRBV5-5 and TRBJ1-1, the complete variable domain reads DAGVTQSPTHLIKTRGQQVTLRCSPISGHKSVSWYQQVLGQGPQFIFQYYEKEERGRGNFPDRFSARQFPNYSSELNVNALLLGDSALYLCASSLAEAEAFFGQGTRLTVV.